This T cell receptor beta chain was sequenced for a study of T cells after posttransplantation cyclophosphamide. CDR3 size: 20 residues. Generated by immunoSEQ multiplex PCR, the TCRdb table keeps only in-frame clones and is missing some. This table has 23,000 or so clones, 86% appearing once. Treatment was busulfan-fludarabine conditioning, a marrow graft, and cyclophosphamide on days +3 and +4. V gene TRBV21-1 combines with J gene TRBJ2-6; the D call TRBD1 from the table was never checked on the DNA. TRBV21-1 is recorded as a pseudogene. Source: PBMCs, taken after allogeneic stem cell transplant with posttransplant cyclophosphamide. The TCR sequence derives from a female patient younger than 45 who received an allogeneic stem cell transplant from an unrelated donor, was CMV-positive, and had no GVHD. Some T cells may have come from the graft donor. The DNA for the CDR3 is TGTGCCAGCAGCAAAGTCTTAGGCCAGGCCAAGAGCTCTGGGGCCAACGTCCTGACTTTC. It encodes CASSKVLGQAKSSGANVLTF.